A selection of T cell receptor beta chains follows, all from one sample in a study of blood T cell repertoires in COVID-19. Using immunoSEQ multiplex PCR, the repertoire was profiled, and TCRdb retains in-frame clones only, with some absent. This table holds approximately 200,000 clones, roughly 80% found once. Sequencing input: peripheral blood. These TCRs come from a woman aged 25 to 39 who had recovered from COVID-19. The CDR3 runs from the conserved cysteine through the conserved F or W.

cdr3_aa	j_call	v_call
CASSRPGQGSSYEQYF	TRBJ2-7	TRBV6-6
CASSVRGQNTGELFF	TRBJ2-2	TRBV9
CASSFLELGGELFF	TRBJ2-2	TRBV28
CAWTAGSTDTQYF	TRBJ2-3	TRBV30
CASSEGRGGNTEAFF	TRBJ1-1	TRBV2
CASSGRGSSYEQYF	TRBJ2-7	TRBV28
CASSSQGGNTEAFF	TRBJ1-1	TRBV5-1
CASSSRSGSSYNEQFF	TRBJ2-1	TRBV5-1
CASSVSSVDEQYF	TRBJ2-7	TRBV18
CAWKGRRQGKTGANVLTF	TRBJ2-6	TRBV30
CASSIGATGYTGELFF	TRBJ2-2	TRBV19
CASSQGGDRADQQYF	TRBJ2-7	TRBV3-1/TRBV3-2
CAWTVSGTELYNEQFF	TRBJ2-1	TRBV30
CASSLTGGANVLTF	TRBJ2-6	TRBV11-1
CASSYHTQGGTGELFF	TRBJ2-2	TRBV6-5
CASSPPGRGDTEAFF	TRBJ1-1	TRBV18
CASSPGLAGATDTQYF	TRBJ2-3	TRBV19
CASSVSGTSYEQYF	TRBJ2-7	TRBV9
CASSQGRTGYGYTF	TRBJ1-2	TRBV4-1